The rows below give T cell receptor beta chains drawn from one sample of a study of Ad26.COV2.S vaccination and SARS-CoV-2 variants. TCRdb's table, derived via immunoSEQ multiplex PCR, lists solely in-frame clones and lacks some. The sample consists of roughly 320,000 clones, around 86% of them appearing once. The sample consisted of peripheral blood, taken in a trial of Ad26.COV2.S vaccine versus placebo. The receptor source for this set is a person aged 18-60 years who received the Ad26.COV2.S COVID-19 vaccine or a placebo. The CDR3 runs from the conserved cysteine through the conserved F or W. Fields, in order: V gene, D gene, J gene, clone size, CDR3 protein, CDR3 DNA. The D gene is left open where the match is weak. Not every row has a clone size; where given, it reads once, few, many or a size class.

v_gene: TRBV2; d_gene: NA; j_gene: TRBJ1-5; abundance: NA; CDR3aa: CASRRQDRNQPQHF; CDR3nt: TGTGCCAGCAGAAGACAGGATAGGAATCAGCCCCAGCATTTT
v_gene: TRBV5-8; d_gene: TRBD1; j_gene: TRBJ2-6; abundance: NA; CDR3aa: CAARRIDTGGFSGANVLTF; CDR3nt: TGTGCCGCAAGAAGAATCGATACAGGGGGATTTTCTGGGGCCAACGTCCTGACTTTC
v_gene: TRBV4-1; d_gene: NA; j_gene: TRBJ1-4; abundance: NA; CDR3aa: CASSQGRSNEKLFF; CDR3nt: TGCGCCAGCAGCCAAGGCAGGTCTAATGAAAAACTGTTTTTT
v_gene: TRBV9; d_gene: NA; j_gene: TRBJ1-3; abundance: NA; CDR3aa: CASSDERNSGNTIYF; CDR3nt: TGTGCCAGCAGCGATGAAAGGAACTCTGGAAACACCATATATTTT
v_gene: TRBV2; d_gene: TRBD1; j_gene: TRBJ1-5; abundance: NA; CDR3aa: CASSEGGQGIQPQHF; CDR3nt: TGTGCCAGCAGTGAGGGGGGACAGGGGATTCAGCCCCAGCATTTT
v_gene: TRBV9; d_gene: NA; j_gene: TRBJ1-5; abundance: NA; CDR3aa: CASSVGQSNQPQHF; CDR3nt: TGTGCCAGCAGCGTAGGACAGAGCAATCAGCCCCAGCATTTT
v_gene: TRBV2; d_gene: TRBD1; j_gene: TRBJ1-2; abundance: NA; CDR3aa: CATYEPKGGYYGYTF; CDR3nt: TGTGCCACTTACGAACCCAAAGGGGGCTACTATGGCTACACCTTC
v_gene: TRBV4-3; d_gene: NA; j_gene: TRBJ1-4; abundance: NA; CDR3aa: CASSQDWMGEKLFF; CDR3nt: TGCGCCAGCAGCCAAGATTGGATGGGGGAAAAACTGTTTTTT
v_gene: TRBV6-2/TRBV6-3; d_gene: TRBD1; j_gene: TRBJ2-7; abundance: NA; CDR3aa: CASSYYHVVGQGLSYEQYF; CDR3nt: TGTGCCAGCAGTTACTATCACGTGGTGGGACAGGGACTCTCCTACGAGCAGTACTTC
v_gene: TRBV12-5; d_gene: NA; j_gene: TRBJ1-3; abundance: NA; CDR3aa: CASGLDPGVGNTIYF; CDR3nt: TGTGCTAGTGGTTTGGACCCGGGGGTCGGAAACACCATATATTTT
v_gene: TRBV9; d_gene: NA; j_gene: TRBJ1-1; abundance: NA; CDR3aa: CASSVAGGETEAFF; CDR3nt: TGTGCCAGCAGCGTAGCGGGGGGCGAGACTGAAGCTTTCTTT
v_gene: TRBV27; d_gene: NA; j_gene: TRBJ1-1; abundance: NA; CDR3aa: CASSATSNTEAFF; CDR3nt: TGTGCCAGCAGTGCGACAAGTAACACTGAAGCTTTCTTT
v_gene: TRBV2; d_gene: TRBD1; j_gene: TRBJ2-7; abundance: NA; CDR3aa: CASSEGGTATYEQYF; CDR3nt: TGTGCCAGCAGTGAAGGGGGGACAGCAACCTACGAGCAGTACTTC
v_gene: TRBV5-1; d_gene: NA; j_gene: TRBJ1-3; abundance: NA; CDR3aa: CASSLEWLGHSGNTIYF; CDR3nt: TGCGCCAGCAGCTTGGAGTGGTTGGGGCACTCTGGAAACACCATATATTTT
v_gene: TRBV4-3; d_gene: TRBD2; j_gene: TRBJ2-2; abundance: NA; CDR3aa: CASSPQIAGGHAGELFF; CDR3nt: TGCGCCAGCAGCCCGCAAATAGCGGGGGGGCACGCCGGGGAGCTGTTTTTT
v_gene: TRBV19; d_gene: TRBD1; j_gene: TRBJ2-2; abundance: NA; CDR3aa: CASSIGTGITGELFF; CDR3nt: TGTGCCAGTAGTATAGGGACAGGGATCACCGGGGAGCTGTTTTTT
v_gene: TRBV11-2; d_gene: TRBD2; j_gene: TRBJ2-3; abundance: NA; CDR3aa: CASNALAGGYTDTQYF; CDR3nt: TGTGCCAGCAACGCCCTAGCGGGGGGCTACACAGATACGCAGTATTTT
v_gene: TRBV29-1; d_gene: NA; j_gene: TRBJ2-3; abundance: NA; CDR3aa: CSVEDPRRATDTQYF; CDR3nt: TGCAGCGTTGAAGATCCTCGAAGGGCCACAGATACGCAGTATTTT
v_gene: TRBV9; d_gene: TRBD1; j_gene: TRBJ1-2; abundance: NA; CDR3aa: CASSVGTDLYGYTF; CDR3nt: TGTGCCAGCAGCGTCGGGACAGATCTTTATGGCTACACCTTC
v_gene: TRBV7-2; d_gene: NA; j_gene: TRBJ2-2; abundance: few; CDR3aa: CASSPRGRTGELFF; CDR3nt: TGTGCCAGCAGCCCCCGGGGGCGGACCGGGGAGCTGTTTTTT
v_gene: TRBV29-1; d_gene: TRBD2; j_gene: TRBJ2-5; abundance: NA; CDR3aa: CSVFLSGGGETQYF; CDR3nt: TGCAGCGTTTTCCTTAGCGGGGGTGGGGAGACCCAGTACTTC
v_gene: TRBV15; d_gene: NA; j_gene: TRBJ1-1; abundance: once; CDR3aa: CATSRRAGWENTEAFF; CDR3nt: TGTGCCACCAGCCGGAGGGCAGGGTGGGAGAACACTGAAGCTTTCTTT
v_gene: TRBV11-1; d_gene: NA; j_gene: TRBJ2-7; abundance: NA; CDR3aa: CASSLRTEQYF; CDR3nt: TGTGCCAGCAGCCTTCGGACCGAGCAGTACTTC
v_gene: TRBV25-1; d_gene: NA; j_gene: TRBJ2-3; abundance: NA; CDR3aa: CASSERDRGADTQYF; CDR3nt: TGTGCCAGCAGTGAACGGGACCGAGGGGCAGATACGCAGTATTTT
v_gene: TRBV7-6; d_gene: NA; j_gene: TRBJ2-2; abundance: NA; CDR3aa: CASSNRYSNTGELFF; CDR3nt: TGTGCCAGCAGCAACAGATATTCGAACACCGGGGAGCTGTTTTTT
v_gene: TRBV6-2/TRBV6-3; d_gene: TRBD1; j_gene: TRBJ2-1; abundance: NA; CDR3aa: CASSYGDRSYNEQFF; CDR3nt: TGTGCCAGCAGTTACGGGGACAGGAGTTACAATGAGCAGTTCTTC
v_gene: TRBV7-9; d_gene: NA; j_gene: TRBJ1-1; abundance: NA; CDR3aa: CASSPSRGSEAFF; CDR3nt: TGTGCCAGCAGCCCAAGTCGGGGGTCTGAAGCTTTCTTT
v_gene: TRBV6-5; d_gene: NA; j_gene: TRBJ1-1; abundance: NA; CDR3aa: CASMVNLFGTEAFF; CDR3nt: TGTGCCAGCATGGTTAATTTATTTGGCACTGAAGCTTTCTTT
v_gene: TRBV4-2; d_gene: NA; j_gene: TRBJ2-7; abundance: NA; CDR3aa: CASSRKRGIYEQYF; CDR3nt: TGTGCCAGCAGCAGGAAACGGGGAATCTACGAGCAGTACTTC
v_gene: TRBV29-1; d_gene: NA; j_gene: TRBJ1-4; abundance: NA; CDR3aa: CSVRRDQNEKLFF; CDR3nt: TGCAGCGTTCGGCGGGATCAAAATGAAAAACTGTTTTTT
v_gene: TRBV9; d_gene: NA; j_gene: TRBJ2-7; abundance: NA; CDR3aa: CASSDGSSYEQYF; CDR3nt: TGTGCCAGCAGCGACGGAAGCTCCTACGAGCAGTACTTC
v_gene: TRBV7-9; d_gene: TRBD2; j_gene: TRBJ2-5; abundance: NA; CDR3aa: CASSSGLAGTETQYF; CDR3nt: TGTGCCAGCAGCTCGGGACTAGCGGGAACGGAGACCCAGTACTTC
v_gene: TRBV5-1; d_gene: NA; j_gene: TRBJ2-7; abundance: NA; CDR3aa: CASSPTNGTPTYEQYF; CDR3nt: TGCGCCAGCAGCCCAACTAACGGGACACCAACCTACGAGCAGTACTTC
v_gene: TRBV19; d_gene: NA; j_gene: TRBJ1-3; abundance: NA; CDR3aa: CASSLTTLPSGNTIYF; CDR3nt: TGTGCCAGTAGTTTGACGACGCTTCCCTCTGGAAACACCATATATTTT
v_gene: TRBV3-1/TRBV3-2; d_gene: NA; j_gene: TRBJ1-6; abundance: NA; CDR3aa: CASSPSESYNSPLHF; CDR3nt: TGTGCCAGCAGCCCCTCCGAATCCTATAATTCACCCCTCCACTTT
v_gene: TRBV6-5; d_gene: NA; j_gene: TRBJ2-2; abundance: NA; CDR3aa: CASRPLGGNTGELFF; CDR3nt: TGTGCCAGCAGGCCCCTAGGGGGGAACACCGGGGAGCTGTTTTTT
v_gene: TRBV29-1; d_gene: NA; j_gene: TRBJ2-1; abundance: NA; CDR3aa: CSVEWGLYNEQFF; CDR3nt: TGCAGCGTTGAGTGGGGGCTCTACAATGAGCAGTTCTTC
v_gene: TRBV5-6; d_gene: NA; j_gene: TRBJ1-3; abundance: NA; CDR3aa: CASSISYGGQPGNTIYF; CDR3nt: TGTGCCAGCAGCATTAGCTATGGGGGGCAGCCTGGAAACACCATATATTTT
v_gene: TRBV4-3; d_gene: TRBD1; j_gene: TRBJ1-2; abundance: NA; CDR3aa: CASSQVSSGGRGYTF; CDR3nt: TGCGCCAGCAGCCAAGTTTCATCAGGGGGCCGTGGCTACACCTTC
v_gene: TRBV15; d_gene: TRBD2; j_gene: TRBJ2-7; abundance: NA; CDR3aa: CATSRAVGTSSYEQYF; CDR3nt: TGTGCCACCAGCAGAGCAGTGGGGACTAGCTCCTACGAGCAGTACTTC
v_gene: TRBV11-2; d_gene: TRBD2; j_gene: TRBJ2-6; abundance: NA; CDR3aa: CASSPAGAGANVLTF; CDR3nt: TGTGCCAGCAGCCCGGCGGGGGCTGGGGCCAACGTCCTGACTTTC
v_gene: TRBV4-1; d_gene: NA; j_gene: TRBJ1-2; abundance: NA; CDR3aa: CASWRNGYTF; CDR3nt: TGCGCCAGCTGGCGTAATGGCTACACCTTC
v_gene: TRBV5-1; d_gene: TRBD1; j_gene: TRBJ1-2; abundance: NA; CDR3aa: CASSLEGGVGYGYTF; CDR3nt: TGCGCCAGCAGCTTGGAAGGGGGCGTAGGGTATGGCTACACCTTC
v_gene: TRBV2; d_gene: NA; j_gene: TRBJ1-2; abundance: NA; CDR3aa: CASSREGNSIPRGYTF; CDR3nt: TGTGCCAGCAGCCGAGAGGGGAATTCAATACCGCGTGGCTACACCTTC
v_gene: TRBV18; d_gene: TRBD2; j_gene: TRBJ2-1; abundance: NA; CDR3aa: CASSPRSGPGGRDEQFF; CDR3nt: TGTGCCAGCTCACCACGGTCCGGACCCGGGGGGAGGGATGAGCAGTTCTTC
v_gene: TRBV24-1; d_gene: TRBD1; j_gene: TRBJ2-3; abundance: NA; CDR3aa: CAGTGSTDTQYF; CDR3nt: TGTGCCGGGACAGGGAGCACAGATACGCAGTATTTT
v_gene: TRBV29-1; d_gene: TRBD1; j_gene: TRBJ1-1; abundance: NA; CDR3aa: CSARRDRNTEAFF; CDR3nt: TGCAGCGCCCGACGGGACAGGAACACTGAAGCTTTCTTT
v_gene: TRBV3-1/TRBV3-2; d_gene: TRBD1; j_gene: TRBJ1-4; abundance: NA; CDR3aa: CASSLLTPGGIERVFF; CDR3nt: TGTGCCAGCAGCCTTCTAACGCCAGGGGGGATAGAGAGGGTGTTTTTT
v_gene: TRBV29-1; d_gene: NA; j_gene: TRBJ2-2; abundance: once; CDR3aa: CSVHTQVGTGELFF; CDR3nt: TGCAGCGTCCATACGCAGGTTGGAACCGGGGAGCTGTTTTTT
v_gene: TRBV19; d_gene: NA; j_gene: TRBJ2-7; abundance: NA; CDR3aa: CASNPSLSSYEQYF; CDR3nt: TGTGCCAGTAACCCGAGCTTAAGCTCCTACGAGCAGTACTTC
v_gene: TRBV5-1; d_gene: NA; j_gene: TRBJ2-7; abundance: NA; CDR3aa: CASSLIGQSYEQYF; CDR3nt: TGCGCCAGCAGCTTAATCGGACAGAGCTACGAGCAGTACTTC
v_gene: TRBV9; d_gene: NA; j_gene: TRBJ1-1; abundance: NA; CDR3aa: CASSPHERQSFTEAFF; CDR3nt: TGTGCCAGCAGCCCACACGAACGACAGTCATTCACTGAAGCTTTCTTT
v_gene: TRBV4-1; d_gene: TRBD1; j_gene: TRBJ1-2; abundance: NA; CDR3aa: CASSLMDRGPIGGYTF; CDR3nt: TGCGCCAGCAGCCTTATGGACAGGGGCCCTATTGGGGGCTACACCTTC
v_gene: TRBV10-3; d_gene: NA; j_gene: TRBJ1-5; abundance: NA; CDR3aa: CAISEGPGGDQPQHF; CDR3nt: TGTGCCATCAGTGAGGGACCCGGTGGGGATCAGCCCCAGCATTTT
v_gene: TRBV4-1; d_gene: NA; j_gene: TRBJ1-4; abundance: NA; CDR3aa: CASSHFGGRDEKLFF; CDR3nt: TGCGCCAGCAGCCATTTTGGAGGTAGGGATGAAAAACTGTTTTTT
v_gene: TRBV6-5; d_gene: NA; j_gene: TRBJ1-2; abundance: NA; CDR3aa: CATGRASNYGYTF; CDR3nt: TGTGCCACTGGGAGGGCGAGTAACTATGGCTACACCTTC
v_gene: TRBV20-1; d_gene: NA; j_gene: TRBJ1-1; abundance: NA; CDR3aa: CSAHSNTEAFF; CDR3nt: TGCAGTGCTCACTCGAACACTGAAGCTTTCTTT
v_gene: TRBV5-1; d_gene: NA; j_gene: TRBJ2-7; abundance: NA; CDR3aa: CASSVQGRIYEQYF; CDR3nt: TGCGCCAGCAGCGTCCAGGGGAGGATCTACGAGCAGTACTTC
v_gene: TRBV5-1; d_gene: NA; j_gene: TRBJ2-3; abundance: NA; CDR3aa: CASSLRMTSTDTQYF; CDR3nt: TGCGCCAGCAGCTTGAGGATGACCAGCACAGATACGCAGTATTTT
v_gene: TRBV9; d_gene: NA; j_gene: TRBJ2-7; abundance: NA; CDR3aa: CASSVGGNPSYEQYF; CDR3nt: TGTGCCAGCAGCGTTGGTGGTAACCCATCCTACGAGCAGTACTTC